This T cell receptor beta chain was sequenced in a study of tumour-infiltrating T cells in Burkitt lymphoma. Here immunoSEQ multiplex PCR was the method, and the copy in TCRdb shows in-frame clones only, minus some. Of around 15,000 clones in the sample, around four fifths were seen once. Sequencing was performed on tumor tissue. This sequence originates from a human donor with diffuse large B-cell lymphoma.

The CDR3 reads CASSRDDRDEAFF. In DNA form, the CDR3 reads TGTGCCAGCAGCCGAGATGACAGGGATGAAGCTTTCTTT. V and J are TRBV7-2 and TRBJ1-1; the match to TRBD1 covers 7 bases. Germline V gene sequence: CDR1 SGHTA, CDR2 FQGNSA. The V segment lost 5 bases and the J segment 7 bases; nucleotides outside the gene matches: 7. CDR3 length: 13 amino acids.